This is a list of T cell receptor beta chains from one sample in a study of cytomegalovirus exposure and HLA in healthy donors. Data came from immunoSEQ multiplex PCR; TCRdb stores just in-frame clones and leaves some out. The sample consists of hundreds of thousands of clones, under 80% of them appearing once. The specimen sequenced was PBMCs. The receptor source for this set is a female donor in good health and CMV-seronegative. CDR3s leave out the opening cysteine and the closing phenylalanine or tryptophan.

j_call | v_call | cdr3_aa
TRBJ1-1 | TRBV6-5 | ASIPTGHMNTEAF
TRBJ2-1 | TRBV11-3 | ASSLTVSYNEQF
TRBJ2-7 | TRBV4-2 | ASSQEGTSGTRGDEQY
TRBJ2-3 | TRBV7-9 | SSSRLGTMDTQY
TRBJ2-7 | TRBV18 | ASSSSDPYEQY
TRBJ2-2 | TRBV5-1 | ASSLAGEAGELF
TRBJ2-2 | TRBV13 | ASSFPPSGRVSELF
TRBJ2-7 | TRBV15 | ATSRDASMYEEQY
TRBJ2-3 | TRBV19 | ASSPRQVSTDTQY
TRBJ2-4 | TRBV11-3 | ASSLAPAALAKNIQY
TRBJ2-5 | TRBV10-1 | ASSEGSTSGAQETQY
TRBJ1-3 | TRBV4-1 | ASSQVAPASSGNTIY
. | TRBV6-1 | ASSGGIAGVWYEQY
TRBJ1-5 | TRBV2 | ASLGTGGDNQPQH
TRBJ1-1 | TRBV12-5 | ASAPGQGDTEAF
TRBJ2-1 | TRBV2 | ASSDAGGRYNEQF
TRBJ2-7 | TRBV7-3 | ASSLMGGSDEQY
TRBJ1-4 | TRBV6-6 | ASSYGPGTANEKLF
TRBJ2-7 | TRBV2 | ASSEGFRDYHYEQY
TRBJ2-7 | TRBV9 | ASSVDAQPIYEQY
TRBJ2-7 | TRBV7-2 | ASSLLREKQY
TRBJ2-1 | TRBV7-9 | ASSLAGTNPSDEQF
TRBJ1-2 | TRBV11-2 | ASSLERGRNYGYT
TRBJ2-3 | TRBV7-9 | ASSPPGTSGSTDTQY
TRBJ2-3 | TRBV5-8 | ASSSLTVSTDTQY
. | TRBV5-1 | ASREGAYEQY
TRBJ2-7 | TRBV5-8 | ASPGQGHEQY
TRBJ2-1 | TRBV5-6 | ASSLGRGDPYNEQF
TRBJ2-5 | TRBV9 | ASSTSTGQETQY
TRBJ2-5 | TRBV6-4 | ASSARGGQETQY
TRBJ2-3 | TRBV27 | ASSFGQTTQY
TRBJ2-3 | TRBV9 | ASSVDAADTDTQY
TRBJ2-5 | TRBV5-4 | ASSRTSGTQTQY
TRBJ1-4 | TRBV4-1 | ASSPSPGGEKLF
TRBJ1-2 | TRBV5-6 | ASSLQSPYGYT
TRBJ2-3 | TRBV5-1 | ASSSGTRGDTQY
TRBJ1-3 | TRBV10-1 | ASSEHPSAGNTIY
TRBJ2-5 | TRBV5-1 | ASSLGLAGGAFQETQY
TRBJ2-2 | TRBV6-5 | ASSQGAIGELF
TRBJ1-2 | TRBV6-1 | ASRTGDGYT
TRBJ2-5 | TRBV11-3 | ASPPEPTQGETQY
TRBJ2-1 | TRBV12-5 | ASGSGLAVYNEQF
TRBJ2-1 | TRBV28 | ASAVSGSYNEQF
TRBJ1-2 | TRBV5-4 | ASSSDGRAGYGYT
TRBJ1-5 | TRBV27 | ASRTTGGPQH
TRBJ2-3 | TRBV27 | ASSLSGAVPHTQY
TRBJ2-7 | TRBV7-9 | ASSVGQGYDYEQY
TRBJ1-1 | TRBV11-3 | ASSIDRGGTEAF
TRBJ2-7 | TRBV28 | ASRKTGFSYEQY
TRBJ1-2 | TRBV27 | ASTPGGSYGYT
TRBJ1-2 | TRBV15 | ATSREDRGDYGYT
TRBJ2-7 | TRBV7-3 | ASSLSSGRGEQY
TRBJ1-6 | TRBV5-1 | ASSLALQGAPLH
TRBJ2-1 | TRBV6-4 | ASSLSSGRNDEQF
TRBJ2-2 | TRBV7-9 | ASSPSTSGSTTGELF
TRBJ2-7 | TRBV5-4 | ASSPDRAYSYEQY
TRBJ2-1 | TRBV28 | ASSLVGGRYNEQF